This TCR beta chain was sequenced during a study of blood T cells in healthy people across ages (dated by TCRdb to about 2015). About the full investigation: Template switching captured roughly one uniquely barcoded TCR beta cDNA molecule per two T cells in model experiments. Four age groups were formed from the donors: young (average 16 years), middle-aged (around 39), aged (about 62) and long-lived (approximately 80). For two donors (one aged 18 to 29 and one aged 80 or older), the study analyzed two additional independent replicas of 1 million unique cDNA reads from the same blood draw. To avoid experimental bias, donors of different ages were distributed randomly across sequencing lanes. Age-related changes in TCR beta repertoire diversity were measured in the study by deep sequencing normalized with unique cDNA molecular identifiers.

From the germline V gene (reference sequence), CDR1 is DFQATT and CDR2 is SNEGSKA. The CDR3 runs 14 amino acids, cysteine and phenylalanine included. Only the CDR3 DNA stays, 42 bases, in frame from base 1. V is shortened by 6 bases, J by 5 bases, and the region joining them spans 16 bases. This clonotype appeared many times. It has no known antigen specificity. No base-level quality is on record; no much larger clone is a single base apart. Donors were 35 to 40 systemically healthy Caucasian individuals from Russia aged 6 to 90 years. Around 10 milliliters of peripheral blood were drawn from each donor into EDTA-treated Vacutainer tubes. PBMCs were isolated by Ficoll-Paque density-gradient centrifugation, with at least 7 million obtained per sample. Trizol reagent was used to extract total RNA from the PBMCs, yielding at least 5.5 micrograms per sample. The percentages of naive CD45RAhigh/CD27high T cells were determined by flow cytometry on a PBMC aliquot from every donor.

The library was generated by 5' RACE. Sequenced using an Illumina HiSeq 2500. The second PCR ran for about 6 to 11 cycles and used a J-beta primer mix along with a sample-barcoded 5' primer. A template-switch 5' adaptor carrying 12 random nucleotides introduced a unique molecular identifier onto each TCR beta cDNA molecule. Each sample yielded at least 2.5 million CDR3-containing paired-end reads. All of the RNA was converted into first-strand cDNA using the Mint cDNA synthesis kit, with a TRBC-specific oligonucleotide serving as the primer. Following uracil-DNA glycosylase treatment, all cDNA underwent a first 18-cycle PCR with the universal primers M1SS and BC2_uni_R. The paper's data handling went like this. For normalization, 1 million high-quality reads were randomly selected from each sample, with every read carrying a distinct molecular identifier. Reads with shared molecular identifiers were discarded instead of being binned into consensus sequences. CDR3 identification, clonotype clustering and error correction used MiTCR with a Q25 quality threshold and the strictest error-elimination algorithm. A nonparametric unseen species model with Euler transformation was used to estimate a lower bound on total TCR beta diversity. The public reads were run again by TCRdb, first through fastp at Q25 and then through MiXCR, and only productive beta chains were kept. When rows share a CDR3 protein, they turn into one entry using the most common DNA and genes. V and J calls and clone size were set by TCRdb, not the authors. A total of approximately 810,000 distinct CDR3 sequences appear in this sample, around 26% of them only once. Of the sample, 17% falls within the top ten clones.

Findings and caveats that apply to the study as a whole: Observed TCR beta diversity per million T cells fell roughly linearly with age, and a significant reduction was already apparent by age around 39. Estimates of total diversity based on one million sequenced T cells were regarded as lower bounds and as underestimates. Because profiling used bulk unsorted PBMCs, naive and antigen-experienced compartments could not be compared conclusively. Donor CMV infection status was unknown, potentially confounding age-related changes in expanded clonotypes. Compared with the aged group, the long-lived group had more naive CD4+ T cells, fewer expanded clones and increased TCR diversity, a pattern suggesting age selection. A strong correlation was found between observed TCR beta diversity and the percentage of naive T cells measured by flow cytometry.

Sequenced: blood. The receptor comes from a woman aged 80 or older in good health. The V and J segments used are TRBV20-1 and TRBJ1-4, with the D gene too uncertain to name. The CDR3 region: CSAPERGKNEKLFF. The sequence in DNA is TGCAGTGCCCCCGAGCGGGGTAAGAATGAAAAACTGTTTTTT.